This T cell receptor beta chain was captured by sequencing in a study of T-cell reconstitution after alpha-beta-depleted transplantation in children. Library preparation (for TCRbeta) was performed with unique molecular identifiers. TCRdb redid the calling of the PCR reads with MiXCR, one entry per CDR3 protein. The sample consists of hundreds of thousands of distinct CDR3 sequences, about 15% of them appearing once. The sequencing used PBMCs from the stem cell graft donor, collected from the stem cell graft. The receptor was derived from a human donor who donated a stem cell graft to a child with acute myeloid leukemia.

CDR3 sequence (DNA): TGTGCCAGCAGCTTAGGAGGGGGAACCGTTCAGCCCCAGCATTTT. Protein sequence: CASSLGGGTVQPQHF. This chain connects TRBV7-2 to TRBJ1-5; TRBD1 is a possible D gene (6 bases). The CDR3 extends over 15 amino acids. The V gene lost 1 base and the J gene lost 6 bases, with 13 bases spanning the gap. Germline V CDR1 and CDR2: SGHTA, FQGNSA.